Sequencing of this T cell receptor (beta chain) was carried out in a study of shared clonotypes between healthy human individuals. Background on the study: CD4 naive cells filled three plates per donor, CD4 memory three, CD8 naive two and CD8 memory one. Overall study results and limits: Expectations were that clonotype sharing among donors would be affected by sequencing depth.

This clone was observed a single time. Its antigen is currently unknown. Positive CCR7 selection of CD45RO-negative cells yielded the naive CD8 cells, and terminally differentiated effector memory CD45RA+ cells were excluded. CDR1 is MNHEY and CDR2 is SMNVEV in the germline V gene (reference sequence). The CDR3 extends over 13 amino acids. Trimming shortened V by 3 bases and J by 4 bases, and 7 bases separated the two germline ends. Assay used: immunoSEQ multiplex PCR; TCRdb lists only in-frame clones, some missing. The sample records over 2,000,000 clones, 93% being singletons. The sample comprised naive CD8+ T cells from PBMCs. This chain connects TRBV27 to TRBJ2-1; D gene uncertain. The source is a man between 18 and 35 years old in good health. Some clones in this sample may be carry-over from other donors' samples. This CDR3 is CASSLLDYNEQFF. DNA of the CDR3: TGTGCCAGCAGTTTGCTGGATTACAATGAGCAGTTCTTC.